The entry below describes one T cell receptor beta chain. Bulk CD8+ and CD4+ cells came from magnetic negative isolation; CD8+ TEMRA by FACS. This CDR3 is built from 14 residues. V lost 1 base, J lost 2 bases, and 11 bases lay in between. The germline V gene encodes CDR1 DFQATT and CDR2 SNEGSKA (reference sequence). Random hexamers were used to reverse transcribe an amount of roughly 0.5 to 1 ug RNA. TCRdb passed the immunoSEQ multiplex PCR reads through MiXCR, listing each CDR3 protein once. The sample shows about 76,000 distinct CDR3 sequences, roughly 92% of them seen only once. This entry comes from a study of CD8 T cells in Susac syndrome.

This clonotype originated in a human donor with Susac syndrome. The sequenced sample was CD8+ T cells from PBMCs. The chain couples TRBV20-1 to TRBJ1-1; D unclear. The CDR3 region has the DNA TGCAGTGCTAGAGTAGAGGCCGTCAACACTGAAGCTTTCTTT. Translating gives CSARVEAVNTEAFF.